The 21 T cell receptor beta chains presented below share a single source sample, sequenced in a study of T cell repertoires in cytomegalovirus infection. TCRdb re-derived calls from the reads in MiXCR, one entry per CDR3 protein. The profile shows roughly 250,000 distinct CDR3 sequences, 22% of them singletons. Sequenced material: CD8+ T cells from PBMCs. These receptor sequences come from a human donor in good health (CMV status not recorded). Some clones in this sample may be carry-over from other donors' samples.

V gene TRBV13 combines with J gene TRBJ2-1; maybe TRBD2 (5 bases). This CDR3 has 16 amino acids. V lost 5 bases to trimming and J lost 8 bases, with 22 bases between them. Germline V gene lookup returns CDR1 PRHDT and CDR2 FYEKMQ (reference sequence). The chain's CDR3 is CASSQRRTPSGDEQFF. Here the CDR3 DNA reads TGTGCCAGCAGCCAAAGACGGACTCCTAGTGGCGATGAGCAGTTCTTC.

This clonotype was recorded once. The J gene is TRBJ2-7, the V gene TRBV28; 10 nucleotides line up with TRBD2. Trimming removed 3 bases from V and 4 bases from J; junction bases left unmatched: 9. Germline loops: CDR1 MDHEN, CDR2 SYDVKM. The CDR3 runs to 16 residues. CDR3 sequence reads: CASSLPSGGGVYEQYF. The DNA for the CDR3 is TGTGCCAGCAGTTTGCCCAGCGGGGGGGGAGTGTACGAGCAGTACTTC.

This clonotype was recorded a few times. The chain links TRBV7-9 to TRBJ2-2, with 7 bases matching TRBD2. Germline V gene data show CDR1 as SEHNR and CDR2 as FQNEAQ (reference sequence). The CDR3 totals 16 residues. The trim removed 5 bases at V and 1 base at J, leaving 7 bases unmatched. In nucleotides, the CDR3 is TGTGCCAGCAGCGCCGGGCCTAGCGGGAACACCGGGGAGCTGTTTTTT. Its protein product is CASSAGPSGNTGELFF.

This chain joins TRBV18 and TRBJ2-5; 10 bases agree with TRBD1. With 6 bases clipped from V and 1 base from J, the junction kept 17 bases outside the gene matches. CDR3 length: 19 residues. CDR1 is KGHSH and CDR2 is LQKENI in the germline V gene. CDR3 DNA sequence: TGTGCCAGCTCCTTCGGGACAGGGGTCCTCGCGGGTCTCCAAGAGACCCAGTACTTC. This sequence encodes CASSFGTGVLAGLQETQYF.

The rearrangement links TRBV18 to TRBJ2-2, with D uncertain. V shed 2 bases and J shed 6 bases, with 7 bases lying between them. This CDR3 has 13 amino acids. Germline V gene sequence: CDR1 KGHSH, CDR2 LQKENI. This chain's CDR3 is CASSPAKPGELFF. The CDR3 nucleotides read TGTGCCAGCTCACCAGCTAAGCCCGGGGAGCTGTTTTTT.

The chain carries TRBV7-9 and TRBJ2-7, with 9 bases lining up with TRBD1. Germline CDR1 reads SEHNR; CDR2 reads FQNEAQ (reference sequence). The CDR3 runs 15 residues. The V segment lost 3 bases and the J segment 3 bases; nucleotides outside the gene matches: 6. CDR3: CASSFRQGVHYEQYF. DNA for the CDR3: TGTGCCAGCAGCTTCCGACAGGGGGTTCACTACGAGCAGTACTTC.

This clonotype was counted a few times. The chain employs TRBV6-2 or TRBV6-3 and TRBJ2-1; tentatively, D is TRBD2 (7 bases). Germline V gene data show CDR1 as MNHEY and CDR2 as SVGEGT. CDR3 size: 15 residues. V dropped 0 bases and J dropped 8 bases, with 14 bases sitting between them. CDR3 protein: CASSYSRQGRDEQFF. CDR3 nucleotides: TGTGCCAGCAGTTACTCCCGGCAGGGGAGGGATGAGCAGTTCTTC.

This clonotype was observed a few times. The V and J genes are TRBV12-5 and TRBJ1-1, with 11 bases that match TRBD1. This CDR3 is built from 17 residues. The germline CDR1 and CDR2 sequences are LGHNT and FRNRAP. The V gene end was trimmed by 1 base and the J gene end by 5 bases; junction bases not matched to a gene: 9. The CDR3 region has the DNA TGTGCTAGTGGTTTGGCCATTGGGACAGGGGGTCATACTGAAGCTTTCTTT. Translated: CASGLAIGTGGHTEAFF.

The table lists this clonotype with many counts. The chain employs TRBV7-2 and TRBJ2-3, with 9 bases matching TRBD1. The CDR3 consists of 16 residues. Looked up from germline, CDR1 is SGHTA and CDR2 is FQGNSA. V lost 4 bases, J lost 3 bases, and 8 bases stayed unmatched. Here the CDR3 reads CASSYTGGLWTDTQYF. CDR3 nucleotide sequence: TGTGCCAGCAGCTACACAGGGGGCTTGTGGACAGATACGCAGTATTTT.

The genes are TRBV2 and TRBJ2-1; the match to TRBD2 covers 10 bases. J was trimmed by 0 bases and V by 3 bases; bases with no gene match: 8. Germline V CDR1 and CDR2: SNHLY, FYNNEI. The CDR3 length is 18 residues. The CDR3 DNA reads TGTGCCAGCAGTGAGGTTAGCGGGGGGTCGAGCTCCTACAATGAGCAGTTCTTC. Translated: CASSEVSGGSSSYNEQFF.

V usage is TRBV27 and J usage is TRBJ2-7; TRBD1 matches at 7 bases. The junction had 5 bases not matched to a gene; V was cut back by 4 bases and J by 5 bases. This CDR3 spans 13 amino acids. Germline V CDR1 and CDR2: MNHEY, SMNVEV (reference sequence). The CDR3 bases are TGTGCCAGCAGTTCGGGACAGATTAACGAGCAGTACTTC. As protein: CASSSGQINEQYF.

This clonotype appeared a few times. The chain employs TRBV7-6 and TRBJ2-7, with TRBD2 matching over 9 bases. Germline CDR1 is SGHVS and CDR2 is FNYEAQ. V was clipped by 5 bases and J by 2 bases; unmatched bases: 7. The length of the CDR3 is 15 residues. The CDR3, as DNA: TGTGCCAGCAGCGCCGAACTAGCGGGTGCCTACGAGCAGTACTTC. It yields the protein CASSAELAGAYEQYF.

In its sample, this clonotype was seen many times. The chain employs TRBV7-3 and TRBJ1-6; 7 nucleotides align to TRBD1. The ends lost 5 bases at V and 7 bases at J; junction bases unmatched: 8. Germline V gene data show CDR1 as SGHTA and CDR2 as FQGTGA. The CDR3 has 15 amino acids. The CDR3 nucleotides read TGTGCCAGCAGCGAAACTGACAGGGAAAATTCACCCCTCCACTTT. Translated: CASSETDRENSPLHF. Complete variable domain (other parts from reference TRBV7-3 and TRBJ1-6): GAGVSQTPSNKVTEKGKYVELRCDPISGHTALYWYRQSLGQGPEFLIYFQGTGAADDSGLPNDRFFAVRPEGSVSTLKIQRTERGDSAVYLCASSETDRENSPLHFGNGTRLTVT.

This clonotype was observed a handful of times. The V gene is TRBV19, the J gene TRBJ2-1; D unresolved. Germline V lookup: CDR1 LNHDA, CDR2 SQIVND (reference sequence). The CDR3 runs to 16 residues. The ends were cut back, 2 bases at V and 4 bases at J, with 15 bases in the middle. The CDR3 spells CASSITDPPAYNEQFF. The CDR3 DNA sequence: TGTGCCAGTAGTATAACCGACCCGCCCGCGTACAATGAGCAGTTCTTC.

This clonotype was seen repeatedly, ten times or more. V usage is TRBV7-2 and J usage is TRBJ1-2; D ambiguous. The germline V gene has CDR1 SGHTA and CDR2 FQGNSA. The V and J ends lost 0 bases and 6 bases respectively, with 17 bases between them. This CDR3 spans 16 amino acids. The CDR3 DNA reads TGTGCCAGCAGCTTAGCGGCCCTGGGAATAGTCGATGGCTACACCTTC. Translating gives CASSLAALGIVDGYTF.

The chain uses TRBV11-2 and TRBJ2-3; D may be TRBD2 (6 bases). The length of the CDR3 is 16 residues. Deletions cut 3 bases from V and 2 bases from J, with 15 bases between. Germline V gene sequence: CDR1 SGHAT, CDR2 FQNNGV. CDR3 bases: TGTGCCAGCAGCTTCCCCTCCGGACTATTCACAGATACGCAGTATTTT. It specifies CASSFPSGLFTDTQYF.

This clonotype was recorded a few times. This chain uses TRBV5-1 with TRBJ2-1, with 10 bases lining up with TRBD1. This CDR3 has 17 residues. Trimming took 2 bases from V and 8 from J; bases not matched to a gene: 13. CDR1 is SGHRS, CDR2 YFSETQ, per germline. The CDR3 DNA sequence: TGCGCCAGCAGCTTCCATCCCGGGACAGGGGTTTTCGATGAGCAGTTCTTC. The encoded protein is CASSFHPGTGVFDEQFF.

Concerning this clonotype itself: This could be a read error, since a much larger clone is one nucleotide away. V is TRBV7-2 and J is TRBJ2-7, with TRBD2 matching over 10 bases. This CDR3 is built from 16 residues. The J segment lost 7 bases and the V segment lost 5 bases, leaving 14 bases of the junction unmatched. Germline V CDR1 and CDR2: SGHTA, FQGNSA. The CDR3 coding sequence is TGTGCCAGCAGCGTGGGACTAGCGAGGATCTTGTTAGAGCAGTACTTC. Its translation: CASSVGLARILLEQYF.

The J gene is TRBJ1-1, the V gene TRBV19, with 7 positions matching TRBD1. The J segment lost 6 bases and the V segment lost 5 bases, leaving 9 bases of the junction unmatched. The length of the CDR3 is 14 residues. Germline CDR1 reads LNHDA; CDR2 reads SQIVND (reference sequence). CDR3 loop: CASSYRQGDPEAFF. Here the CDR3 DNA reads TGTGCCAGTAGTTACCGACAGGGAGACCCTGAAGCTTTCTTT.

The rearrangement joins TRBV6-5 to TRBJ1-1, with no clear D. V was clipped by 7 bases and J by 1 base, with 16 bases between them. CDR1 MNHEY and CDR2 SVGAGI come from the germline V gene. The CDR3 sequence is 15 residues long. The CDR3 nucleotides read TGTGCCAGCAACTATTGGACCGCCAAGAACACTGAAGCTTTCTTT. Its protein product is CASNYWTAKNTEAFF.

V gene TRBV9 combines with J gene TRBJ2-1; 11 nucleotides align to TRBD2. Germline values: CDR1 SGDLS, CDR2 YYNGEE. V lost 7 bases, J lost 6 bases, and 9 bases stayed unmatched. CDR3 size: 15 residues. CDR3 nucleotide sequence: TGTGCCAGCGGAGCCGGGACTAGCGGAACCAATGAGCAGTTCTTC. It translates to CASGAGTSGTNEQFF.